These 14 T cell receptor beta chains were sequenced from one sample in a study of brain metastases from non-small cell lung cancer. Clones were read by immunoSEQ multiplex PCR, and TCRdb kept only the in-frame ones, dropping some. Of about 4,300 clones detected, almost 90% appear once; the ten largest clones hold approximately 3.6%. Sequenced: primary lung tumor tissue. Receptors were obtained from a donor at least 40 years old with non-small cell lung cancer.

V usage is TRBV7-2 and J usage is TRBJ2-7; a possible D gene is TRBD1 (6 bases). This CDR3 region has 14 residues. Trimming removed 1 base at V and 1 base at J, with 8 bases between. Germline CDR1 SGHTA, CDR2 FQGNSA. The CDR3 DNA follows: TGTGCCAGCAGCTTAGTCGACAGGTCCTACGAGCAGTACTTC. Translated: CASSLVDRSYEQYF.

The chain has TRBV6-2 or TRBV6-3 and TRBJ2-4; no clear D. From germline, CDR1 is MNHEY and CDR2 SVGEGT. This CDR3 comprises 14 residues. V was trimmed by 6 bases and J by 0 bases, leaving 9 bases between them. CDR3 amino acids: CASSDRLAKNIQYF. CDR3 sequence (DNA): TGTGCCAGCAGCGACCGGTTAGCCAAAAACATTCAGTACTTC.

The chain uses TRBV7-8 and TRBJ2-3; 9 nucleotides agree with TRBD2. Trimming at V came to 2 bases and at J to 2 bases, leaving 5 bases not matched to a gene. This CDR3 is built from 16 residues. Per the germline V gene, CDR1 is SGHVS and CDR2 is FQNEAQ. The CDR3 protein is CASSLSQRGATDTQYF. The DNA for the CDR3 is TGTGCCAGCAGCTTAAGTCAGCGGGGGGCCACAGATACGCAGTATTTT.

V gene TRBV24-1 combines with J gene TRBJ1-4, with unresolved D. V was pared by 5 bases and J by 3 bases, with 9 bases between. The CDR3 totals 14 residues. Germline CDR1 and CDR2: KGHDR and SFDVKD. CDR3 sequence reads: CATSAGEPNEKLFF. The CDR3 DNA sequence: TGTGCCACCAGTGCTGGAGAGCCTAATGAAAAACTGTTTTTT.

This chain joins TRBV28 and TRBJ1-4; possibly TRBD1 for D (6 bases). Germline V gene lookup returns CDR1 MDHEN and CDR2 SYDVKM. V dropped 2 bases and J dropped 7 bases, with 11 bases sitting between them. This CDR3 comprises 14 residues. The CDR3 protein is CASSLHGGGEKLFF. CDR3 coding DNA: TGTGCCAGCAGTTTACATGGGGGCGGTGAAAAACTGTTTTTT.

The CDR3, as DNA: TGCAGTGCTAGTATCAGGGACGGTGGCTACACCTTC. This gives the protein CSASIRDGGYTF. The J gene is TRBJ1-2, the V gene TRBV20-1, with D possibly being TRBD1 (5 bases). V was pared by 3 bases and J by 7 bases, with 12 bases between. CDR1 and CDR2 (germline): DFQATT, SNEGSKA (reference sequence). The CDR3 is 12 amino acids.

The J gene is TRBJ2-1, the V gene TRBV6-1; D possibly corresponds to TRBD1 (6 bases). Germline CDR1 and CDR2: MNHNS and SASEGT. The V and J ends lost 0 bases and 4 bases respectively, with 13 bases between them. The CDR3 covers 16 residues. Written as DNA, the CDR3 is TGTGCCAGCAGTGAAGCTGACAGGAGACCTTACAATGAGCAGTTCTTC. Residues: CASSEADRRPYNEQFF.

The V gene is TRBV5-4, the J gene TRBJ1-6; D might be TRBD1 (5 bases). Between the trimmed V and J ends, which lost 0 bases and 7 bases, there was a span of 11 bases. Looked up from germline, CDR1 is SGHNT and CDR2 is YYREEE (reference sequence). This CDR3 has 15 amino acids. The CDR3 sequence: CASSLARGENSPLHF. CDR3 sequence (DNA): TGTGCCAGCAGCTTGGCGAGAGGGGAGAATTCACCCCTCCACTTT.

The rearrangement joins TRBV5-1 to TRBJ2-7, with D possibly matching TRBD1 (6 bases). The CDR3 has 12 amino acids. CDR1 and CDR2 (germline): SGHRS, YFSETQ. Trimming left V 2 bases short and J 6 bases short, with 9 bases between. Written as DNA, the CDR3 is TGCGCCAGCAGCTTCAGGGGCTCCGAGCAGTACTTC. Amino acids: CASSFRGSEQYF.

Notes on this clone: The junction departs from germline at one end; a sequencing error may be responsible. The chain couples TRBV7-9 to TRBJ2-1; D might be TRBD2 (10 bases). The V gene's germline CDR1 is SEHNR and CDR2 FQNEAQ (reference sequence). The CDR3 runs 18 residues. CDR3 bases: TGTGCCAGCAGCTTGGGACAGGGCCCACTAGCGGGAAAGATGCGGAGGCTCTTC. It translates to CASSLGQGPLAGKMRRLF.

The rearrangement links TRBV7-2 to TRBJ2-7, with D perhaps matching TRBD1 or TRBD2 (6 bases each). Per germline, CDR1 SGHTA and CDR2 FQGNSA. Trimming shortened V by 5 bases and J by 2 bases, and 16 bases separated the two germline ends. The CDR3 loop spans 15 amino acids. DNA of the CDR3: TGTGCCAGCAGCCTCTACGCGGGACACACCTACGAGCAGTACTTC. Residues: CASSLYAGHTYEQYF.

This chain links TRBV19 with TRBJ1-2; possible D gene TRBD1, 5 bases. Germline CDR1 LNHDA, CDR2 SQIVND (reference sequence). V lost 3 bases to trimming and J lost 10 bases, with 12 bases between them. CDR3 size: 12 residues. The CDR3 loop reads CASSILMGPYTF. CDR3 bases: TGTGCCAGTAGTATTTTGATGGGGCCCTACACCTTC.

This clone was detected only a few times. The CDR3 coding sequence is TGTGCCAGTAGTGCCCAACCGGACAGTGGCTTCAATCAGCCCCAGCATTTT. Translation gives CASSAQPDSGFNQPQHF. The chain is built from TRBV19 and TRBJ1-5; D possibly corresponds to TRBD1 (6 bases). Germline CDR1 and CDR2: LNHDA and SQIVND (reference sequence). CDR3 size: 17 residues. V gave up 5 bases and J gave up 3 bases, with 20 bases separating them.

The V and J genes are TRBV10-3 and TRBJ2-2; a weak D match, TRBD1 (6 bases). The V end was cut by 8 bases, the J end by 0 bases, with 10 bases between. This CDR3 comprises 14 residues. Germline-derived CDR1 and CDR2 are ENHRY and SYGVKD. The CDR3 DNA sequence: TGTGCCATCGGCAGGGACACGAACACCGGGGAGCTGTTTTTT. It codes for CAIGRDTNTGELFF.